The sequence of this T cell receptor beta chain was determined in a study of CD8+ T cells in alopecia areata. Sequencing relied on a cDNA template that was reverse transcribed from extracted RNA. The repertoire was sequenced with immunoSEQ multiplex PCR; TCRdb's copy has only in-frame clones and lacks some. This sample has over 150,000 clones, with 58% found just once. This sample's treatment: oral pan-JAK inhibitor, 5-10 mg twice daily. From germline, CDR1 is SGHRS and CDR2 YFSETQ. The CDR3 extends over 12 amino acids. Deletions cut 3 bases from V and 6 bases from J, with 9 bases between. The genes are TRBV5-1 and TRBJ1-2, with D maybe TRBD1 (5 bases). Material: CD4+ T cells sorted from blood, obtained at week 24, from a patient treated with tofacitinib. The sequence came from a human donor with alopecia areata. The chain's CDR3 is CASSSQGDGYTF. The CDR3 bases are TGCGCCAGCAGCTCCCAGGGAGATGGCTACACCTTC.